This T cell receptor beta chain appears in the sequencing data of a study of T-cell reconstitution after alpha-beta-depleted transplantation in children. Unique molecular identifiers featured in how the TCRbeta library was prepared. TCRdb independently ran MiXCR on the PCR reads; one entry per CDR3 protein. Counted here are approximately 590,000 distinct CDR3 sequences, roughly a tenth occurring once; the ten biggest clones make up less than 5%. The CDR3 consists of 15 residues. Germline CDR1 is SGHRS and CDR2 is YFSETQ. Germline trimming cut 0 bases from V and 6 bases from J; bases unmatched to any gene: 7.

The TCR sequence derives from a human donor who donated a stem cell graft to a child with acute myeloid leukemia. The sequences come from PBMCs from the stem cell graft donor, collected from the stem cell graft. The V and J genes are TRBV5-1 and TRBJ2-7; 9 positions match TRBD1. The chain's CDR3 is CASSLAGQGLGEQYF. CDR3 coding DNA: TGCGCCAGCAGCTTGGCGGGACAGGGCCTGGGCGAGCAGTACTTC.